This T cell receptor beta chain derives from a study of identical twins listed by TCRdb under 2016. A note on the overall study: To test whether fetal clonotypes persist, this study deep-sequenced TCR alpha and beta repertoires from monozygotic twins, from unrelated adults of various ages, and from cord blood. Replicate twin experiments were performed at different times using different library preparation protocols to rule out contamination.

Here is what the overall study found, with its caveats: Fewer insertions were carried by abundant cord blood beta clonotypes, a similar but weaker trend appeared in young adult naive repertoires, and no such trend appeared in memory repertoires. Compared with coincidental sharing between unrelated individuals, out-of-frame TCR alpha sequences shared between twins had an excess of sequences with low generation probability. Because the same donors could not be followed over many years, conclusions were based on cross-sectional statistical analysis. A weaker excess of twin sharing was found in beta out-of-frame sequences because the signal-to-noise ratio was lowered by fewer shared sequences. In monozygotic twins, recombination models systematically underestimated out-of-frame TCR alpha sharing, but the models matched the sharing seen between unrelated individuals. Zero-insertion analyses could be partly confounded by invariant T cells such as MAIT and iNKT, though diverse VJ usage argued against such confounding for most clonotypes.

Only a few counts were recorded for this clonotype. This receptor's antigen is unknown. Base qualities are not provided; no much larger clone lies one nucleotide away. The CDR3 has 14 amino acids, counting the end cysteine and phenylalanine. This entry keeps only the CDR3 DNA: 42 bases, framed from base 1. The germline V gene specifies SGHVS as CDR1 and FNYEAQ as CDR2. Unmatched junction bases come to 7, with V trimmed by 5 bases and J by 5 bases. Libraries were made using 5' RACE. Sequenced on an Illumina HiSeq 2000. Template switching added a universal primer binding site, and the final cDNA carried a unique molecular identifier that allowed TCR cDNA molecules to be counted accurately. Specific primers in the conserved constant-segment region were used to synthesize first-strand cDNA for the TCR alpha and beta chains. Each cDNA library was double barcoded, with a SMART-Mk sample barcode plus Illumina barcodes, to control for contamination. TruSeq adapter sequences along with Illumina sample barcodes were introduced in two successive PCR steps. Sequencing of the TCR alpha and beta cDNA libraries was done on the Illumina HiSeq platform using custom primers. As for the authors' bioinformatics: MiGEC was used to process raw reads and extract unique molecular identifiers, and MiXCR was used to find CDR3 positions. For each individual, recombination models were inferred using an EM algorithm with the repgenHMM and IGoR tools. Shared clonotypes were analyzed with the tcR package in R, and sharing was normalized by the product of cloneset sizes. To study raw recombination without the effects of thymic and clonal selection, out-of-frame nonproductive sequences were analyzed. Using fastp at Q25 and MiXCR, TCRdb reprocessed the public reads and kept productive beta chains. A single entry per CDR3 protein holds the most common genes and DNA from its merged rows. V and J calls and clone size were set by TCRdb, not the authors. The sample data list approximately 700,000 distinct CDR3 sequences, and 6% to 6.5% of these were observed just once. In total, the top ten clones hold 1.5% to 2% of the sample.

Only healthy Caucasian donors were included. Three unrelated non-twin adults were additionally sequenced: a male aged 18 to 29, a male aged 50 to 60 and a female aged 50 to 60. Using Miltenyi CD45RO+ enrichment and human naive T-cell isolation kits, memory (CD45RO+) and naive T cells were isolated from PBMC. The chain couples TRBV7-6 to TRBJ2-3, and 7 junctional nucleotides match TRBD2. Sequencing used naive T cells sorted from blood. This specimen's cell subset or site label, interpreted: cells isolated with a human naive T-cell isolation kit. This clonotype originated in a man aged 18 to 35 in good health. The sequenced DNA is TGTGCCAGCAGCCCCCACCCTAGCGGAGATACGCAGTATTTT. Its coded protein is CASSPHPSGDTQYF.